This TCR beta chain was sequenced during a study of CD8 T cells in ankylosing spondylitis. V was clipped by 0 bases and J by 5 bases; unmatched bases: 6. The length of the CDR3 is 15 residues. CDR1 is SGHRS and CDR2 is YFSETQ in the germline V gene. TCRdb re-analysed the 5' RACE reads in MiXCR, keeping a single row per CDR3 protein. The profile shows about 420,000 distinct CDR3 sequences, 20% to 25% of them singletons. This clonotype came up a few times. As yet, its antigen is unknown. Study-level points and caveats: Ankylosing spondylitis blood appeared to be characterized by a TCR beta motif of eight highly homologous variants.

The V gene is TRBV5-1, the J gene TRBJ2-5; 8 bases are a match to TRBD2. The sample consisted of blood, either unsorted or a sorted T cell fraction (not recorded which). This TCR derives from a male donor with ankylosing spondylitis. This chain's CDR3 is CASSLAGLALETQYF. The CDR3 DNA reads as TGCGCCAGCAGCTTGGCCGGACTAGCTTTGGAGACCCAGTACTTC.